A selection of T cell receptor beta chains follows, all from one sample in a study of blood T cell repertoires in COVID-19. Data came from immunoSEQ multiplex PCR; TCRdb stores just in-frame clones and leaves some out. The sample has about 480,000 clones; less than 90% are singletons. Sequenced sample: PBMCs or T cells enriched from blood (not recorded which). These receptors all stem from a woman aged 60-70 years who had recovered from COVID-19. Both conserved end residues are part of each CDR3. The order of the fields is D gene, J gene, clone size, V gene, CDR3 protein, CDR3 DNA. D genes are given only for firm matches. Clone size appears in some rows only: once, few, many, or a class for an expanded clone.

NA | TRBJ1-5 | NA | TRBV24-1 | CATEDSGYSNQPQHF | TGTGCCACCGAGGACTCAGGATATAGCAATCAGCCCCAGCATTTT
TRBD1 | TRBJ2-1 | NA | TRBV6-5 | CASTLDRGAYNEQFF | TGTGCCAGCACCCTTGACAGGGGGGCCTACAATGAGCAGTTCTTC
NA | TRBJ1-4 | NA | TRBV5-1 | CASSLGGPREKLFF | TGCGCCAGCAGCTTAGGAGGGCCCCGAGAAAAACTGTTTTTT
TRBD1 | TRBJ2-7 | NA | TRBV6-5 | CASSGRDRGSYEQYF | TGTGCCAGCAGCGGCCGAGACAGGGGCTCCTACGAGCAGTACTTC
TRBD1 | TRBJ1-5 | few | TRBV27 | CASRGTGNQPQHF | TGTGCCAGCAGAGGGACAGGGAATCAGCCCCAGCATTTT
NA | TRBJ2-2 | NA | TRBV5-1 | CASRPGQISGELFF | TGCGCCAGCAGACCTGGACAGATTTCCGGGGAGCTGTTTTTT
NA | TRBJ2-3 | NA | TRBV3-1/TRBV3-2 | CASSQDGRTYGRTDTQYF | TGTGCCAGCAGCCAAGATGGGCGTACGTATGGGAGGACAGATACGCAGTATTTT
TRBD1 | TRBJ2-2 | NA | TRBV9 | CASSLNRGWTGELFF | TGTGCCAGCAGCTTAAACAGGGGATGGACCGGGGAGCTGTTTTTT
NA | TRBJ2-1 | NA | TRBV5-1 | CASSLGRGVYNEQFF | TGCGCCAGCAGCTTGGGTAGAGGAGTTTACAATGAGCAGTTCTTC
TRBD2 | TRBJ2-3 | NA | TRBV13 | CASSSYSLAGGFFTDTQYF | TGTGCCAGCAGCTCCTACTCTCTAGCGGGGGGCTTCTTCACAGATACGCAGTATTTT
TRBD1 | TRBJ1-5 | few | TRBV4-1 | CASSPTGGSNQPQHF | TGCGCCAGCAGTCCCACAGGGGGTAGCAATCAGCCCCAGCATTTT
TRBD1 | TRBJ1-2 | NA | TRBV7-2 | CASSLVRTGISDGYTF | TGTGCCAGCAGCCTCGTCAGGACAGGAATTTCGGATGGCTACACCTTC
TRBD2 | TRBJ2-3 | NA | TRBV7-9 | CASSLSGAYTDTQYF | TGTGCCAGCAGCTTGAGCGGGGCTTACACAGATACGCAGTATTTT
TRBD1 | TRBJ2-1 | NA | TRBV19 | CASSRIQGKDNEQFF | TGTGCCAGTAGTAGGATACAGGGGAAGGACAATGAGCAGTTCTTC
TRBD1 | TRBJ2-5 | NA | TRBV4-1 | CASSFRGQGGETQYF | TGCGCCAGCAGCTTCAGAGGACAGGGTGGCGAGACCCAGTACTTC
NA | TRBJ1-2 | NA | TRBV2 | CASSESTFQGVGYTF | TGTGCCAGCAGTGAATCGACCTTCCAGGGTGTAGGCTACACCTTC
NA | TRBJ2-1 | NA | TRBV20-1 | CSASGGGFNEQFF | TGCAGTGCTAGTGGGGGAGGCTTCAATGAGCAGTTCTTC
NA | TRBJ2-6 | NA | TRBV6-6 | CASSSLGANVLTF | TGTGCCAGCAGTTCTCTGGGGGCCAACGTCCTGACTTTC
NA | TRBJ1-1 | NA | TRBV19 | CASSARTGNTEAFF | TGTGCCAGTAGTGCCCGAACAGGGAACACTGAAGCTTTCTTT
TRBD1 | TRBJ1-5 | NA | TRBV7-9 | CASSLGTGQFYRQHF | TGTGCCAGCAGCCTCGGGACAGGGCAATTTTATCGTCAGCATTTT
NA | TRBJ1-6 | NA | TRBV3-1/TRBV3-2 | CASSQAAGRGNSPLHF | TGTGCCAGCAGCCAAGCGGCCGGCAGGGGTAATTCACCCCTCCACTTT
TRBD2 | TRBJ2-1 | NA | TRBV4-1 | CASNTLAGASYNEQFF | TGCGCCAGCAACACTCTAGCGGGGGCCTCCTACAATGAGCAGTTCTTC
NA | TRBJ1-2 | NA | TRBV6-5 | CASSLTGIYGYTF | TGTGCCAGCAGTCTCACAGGGATCTATGGCTACACCTTC
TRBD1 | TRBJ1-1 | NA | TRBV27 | CASSSRTGETEAFF | TGTGCCAGCAGTTCCAGGACAGGGGAGACTGAAGCTTTCTTT
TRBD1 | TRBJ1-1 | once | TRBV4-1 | CASSQDYFGTGSWSTEAFF | TGCGCCAGCAGCCAAGATTATTTCGGGACAGGGAGTTGGAGCACTGAAGCTTTCTTT
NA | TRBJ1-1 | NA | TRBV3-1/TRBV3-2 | CASSQVGARSEAFF | TGTGCCAGCAGCCAAGTGGGGGCCCGCAGTGAAGCTTTCTTT
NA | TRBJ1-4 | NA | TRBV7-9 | CASSLERAPNEKLFF | TGTGCCAGCAGCTTAGAGCGGGCACCTAATGAAAAACTGTTTTTT
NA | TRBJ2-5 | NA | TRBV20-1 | CSASVEYSQETQYF | TGCAGTGCTAGTGTGGAGTACTCACAAGAGACCCAGTACTTC
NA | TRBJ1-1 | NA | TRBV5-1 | CASSLTGTRGNTEAFF | TGCGCCAGCAGCTTAACCGGGACGCGGGGAAACACTGAAGCTTTCTTT
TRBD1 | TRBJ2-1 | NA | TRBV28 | CASSLTGGYNEQFF | TGTGCCAGCAGCTTGACAGGGGGCTACAATGAGCAGTTCTTC
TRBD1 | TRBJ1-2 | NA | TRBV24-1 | CATSDPSGGNNYGYTF | TGTGCCACCAGTGATCCATCAGGGGGGAATAACTATGGCTACACCTTC
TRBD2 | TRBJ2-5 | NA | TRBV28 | CASSSWGTSVSEETQYF | TGTGCCAGCAGTTCTTGGGGGACTAGCGTATCCGAAGAGACCCAGTACTTC
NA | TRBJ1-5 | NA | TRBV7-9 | CASSFGTPNPQPQHF | TGTGCCAGCAGCTTTGGGACACCGAACCCCCAGCCCCAGCATTTT
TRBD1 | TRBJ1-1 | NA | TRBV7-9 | CASSPLQGARTEAFF | TGTGCCAGCAGCCCCTTACAGGGGGCTCGGACTGAAGCTTTCTTT
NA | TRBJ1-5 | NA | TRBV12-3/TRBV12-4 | CASSLSLRQPQHF | TGTGCCAGCAGTTTAAGTCTTCGGCAGCCCCAGCATTTT
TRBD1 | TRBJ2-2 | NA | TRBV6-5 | CASSYRQGLDTGELFF | TGTGCCAGCAGTTACCGACAGGGCCTGGACACCGGGGAGCTGTTTTTT
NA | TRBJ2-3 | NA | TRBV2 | CASTLVYRTDTQYF | TGTGCCAGCACTCTTGTCTACCGCACAGATACGCAGTATTTT
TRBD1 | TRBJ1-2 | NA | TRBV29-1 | CSATIPGQGFQDYGYTF | TGCAGCGCTACCATTCCGGGACAGGGGTTCCAAGACTATGGCTACACCTTC
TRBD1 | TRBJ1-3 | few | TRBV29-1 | CSALTGTSGNTIYF | TGCAGCGCCCTGACAGGGACCTCTGGAAACACCATATATTTT
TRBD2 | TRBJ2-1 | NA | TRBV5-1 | CASSWTSGYNEQFF | TGCGCCAGCAGCTGGACTAGCGGTTACAATGAGCAGTTCTTC
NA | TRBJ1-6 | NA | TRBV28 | CASSLPQGTSYNSPLHF | TGTGCCAGCAGTTTACCTCAGGGGACGTCCTATAATTCACCCCTCCACTTT
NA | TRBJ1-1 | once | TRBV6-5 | CASSYPPGVTEAFF | TGTGCCAGCAGTTACCCCCCGGGGGTAACTGAAGCTTTCTTT
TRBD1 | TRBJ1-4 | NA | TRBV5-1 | CASSRQGQNEKLFF | TGCGCCAGCAGCCGACAGGGGCAGAATGAAAAACTGTTTTTT
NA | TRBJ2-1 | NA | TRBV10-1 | CASSWDSGAYNEQFF | TGCGCCAGCAGTTGGGACTCCGGGGCCTACAATGAGCAGTTCTTC